The clone carrying this TCR beta chain was counted many times. What it recognizes is unknown. The source of the sample is a study of T-cell memory formation after mild COVID-19. Study-wide findings and caveats: The appearance of some responding clones in pre-infection memory suggested that cross-reactive memory joined. Clones which contracted sat mainly in CM and EM if CD4+, and in EMRA if CD8+.

MiXCR was run by TCRdb on the 5' RACE reads, yielding one entry per CDR3 protein. The sample carries about 320,000 distinct CDR3 sequences, 14% recorded once. This CDR3 comprises 14 residues. From germline, CDR1 is WSHSY and CDR2 SAAADI. J lost 4 bases, V lost 2 bases, and 1 base had no gene match. V gene TRBV10-2 combines with J gene TRBJ2-2, with 7 positions matching TRBD1. The sample taken for sequencing was PBMCs or a T cell subset sorted from them (not recorded which). The sequence was obtained from a young man who had mild COVID-19 (a few samples of this study predate the infection). Cell type and time point are not known. The CDR3 DNA reads TGCGCCAGCAGTGAGCCAGGGGGCACCGGGGAGCTGTTTTTT. Translating gives CASSEPGGTGELFF.